The 19 T cell receptor beta chains presented below share a single source sample, sequenced in a study of T cell responses to AZD1222 COVID-19 vaccine. The protocol was immunoSEQ multiplex PCR, while the TCRdb copy is restricted to in-frame clones and leaves out a portion. The repertoire holds about 110,000 clones, with around 90% as singletons. Sequences were derived from peripheral blood, sampled 28 days after the second AZD1222 dose. The receptor source for this set is an adult who received the AZD1222 COVID-19 vaccine.

The chain combines TRBV6-6 with TRBJ2-3, with a possible D match to TRBD2 (6 bases). CDR1 is MNHNY and CDR2 is SVGAGI in the germline V gene (reference sequence). This CDR3 spans 12 amino acids. The germline V and J ends were trimmed by 11 bases and 2 bases, with 11 bases remaining between them. CDR3 protein: CAAGGNTDTQYF. For the CDR3, the DNA is TGTGCCGCCGGCGGGAACACAGATACGCAGTATTTT.

This sequence joins TRBV29-1 and TRBJ1-4; maybe TRBD1 (5 bases). The germline V gene encodes CDR1 SQVTM and CDR2 ANQGSEA. Trimming removed 6 bases from V and 5 bases from J, with 22 bases in between. The CDR3 is 16 amino acids. The CDR3 nucleotides are TGCAGCGTCTATACCGGGACGGAGTATGAAAATGAAAAACTGTTTTTT. Translated, it gives CSVYTGTEYENEKLFF.

This chain connects TRBV5-1 to TRBJ1-1, with 9 bases fitting TRBD1. Germline lookup yields CDR1 SGHRS and CDR2 YFSETQ. V dropped 0 bases and J dropped 4; count of bases not matched to a gene: 13. The CDR3 covers 18 residues. The CDR3 sequence: CASSLGLWDRARSTEAFF. The CDR3 region has the DNA TGCGCCAGCAGCTTGGGTCTCTGGGACAGGGCGAGGAGCACTGAAGCTTTCTTT.

This chain uses TRBV6-1 with TRBJ2-1, with 8 bases fitting TRBD2. The junction had 15 bases not matched to a gene; V was cut back by 3 bases and J by 2 bases. The germline CDR1 and CDR2 sequences are MNHNS and SASEGT. This CDR3 comprises 19 residues. The CDR3 spells CASSDSGTRPVPTYNEQFF. CDR3 DNA sequence: TGTGCCAGCAGTGATTCCGGGACTAGACCCGTACCCACCTACAATGAGCAGTTCTTC.

A single count supports this clone. V is TRBV4-1 and J is TRBJ2-2; 8 bases align to TRBD2. Germline V CDR1 and CDR2: MGHRA, YSYEKL. The J segment lost 7 bases and the V segment lost 0 bases, leaving 10 bases of the junction unmatched. The CDR3 runs 17 residues. The CDR3 here is CASSQDLQRGTIGELFF. The CDR3 region has the DNA TGCGCCAGCAGCCAAGATCTGCAGCGGGGGACGATCGGGGAGCTGTTTTTT.

The gene calls are TRBV23-1 and TRBJ1-3; possibly TRBD1 for D (5 bases). TRBV23-1 is recorded as an ORF, its role being uncertain. This CDR3 spans 17 amino acids. V was clipped by 5 bases and J by 0 bases, with 17 bases between them. The CDR3 DNA follows: TGCGCCAGCAGTTTAACATCGGGGCTTCTCTCTGGAAACACCATATATTTT. Amino acids: CASSLTSGLLSGNTIYF.

The V and J genes are TRBV4-2 and TRBJ1-4; D is unclear. The CDR3 runs 16 residues. The V end was cut by 1 base, the J end by 0 bases, with 9 bases between. CDR1 is LGHNA and CDR2 is YNFKEQ in the germline V gene. CDR3 bases: TGTGCCAGCAGCCAAGGGGTCAGTGCAACTAATGAAAAACTGTTTTTT. Translated, it gives CASSQGVSATNEKLFF.

The rearrangement links TRBV12-3 or TRBV12-4 to TRBJ2-2; perhaps TRBD1 as D (5 bases). Trimming pared 2 bases from V and 6 bases from J, leaving 7 bases between. The CDR3 covers 13 residues. The CDR3 reads CASSLFRAGELFF. Written as DNA, the CDR3 is TGTGCCAGCAGTTTATTCAGGGCCGGGGAGCTGTTTTTT.

The chain couples TRBV6-6 to TRBJ1-2; 7 nucleotides line up with TRBD1. Losses at the gene ends were 7 bases for V and 7 bases for J; bases not matched to a gene: 3. The CDR3 spans 11 residues. CDR1 is MNHNY and CDR2 is SVGAGI in the germline V gene (reference sequence). CDR3 amino acids: CASNRGGGYTF. The CDR3 nucleotides are TGTGCCAGCAACAGGGGCGGTGGCTACACCTTC.

V is TRBV29-1 and J is TRBJ2-2; tentative D call: TRBD2 (7 bases). V lost 4 bases and J lost 0, with 15 bases in between. Per the germline V gene, CDR1 is SQVTM and CDR2 is ANQGSEA. CDR3 length: 16 residues. The CDR3: CSVAPSGGANTGELFF. As DNA, the CDR3 is TGCAGCGTTGCCCCCTCGGGGGGCGCGAACACCGGGGAGCTGTTTTTT.

This chain uses TRBV7-2 with TRBJ2-7; a possible D gene is TRBD2 (6 bases). Trimming removed 4 bases at V and 7 bases at J, with 11 bases between. The CDR3 totals 12 residues. In germline, CDR1 is SGHTA, CDR2 FQGNSA. The CDR3: CASSWDFGEQYF. Written as DNA, the CDR3 is TGTGCCAGCAGCTGGGACTTCGGTGAGCAGTACTTC.

The chain carries TRBV5-4 and TRBJ2-3; 10 bases map to TRBD2. The V gene's germline CDR1 is SGHNT and CDR2 YYREEE (reference sequence). This CDR3 has 16 residues. Germline trimming cut 5 bases from V and 6 bases from J; bases unmatched to any gene: 12. The DNA for the CDR3 is TGTGCCAGCAGGGGGGAACTAGCGGGGCACGTCGATACGCAGTATTTT. Protein sequence: CASRGELAGHVDTQYF.

The chain is built from TRBV5-4 and TRBJ2-5, with D possibly matching TRBD2 (6 bases). The V and J ends lost 4 bases and 4 bases respectively, with 11 bases between them. This CDR3 is built from 13 residues. Germline V gene data show CDR1 as SGHNT and CDR2 as YYREEE (reference sequence). The CDR3 reads CASSGGVVETQYF. The CDR3 coding sequence is TGTGCCAGCAGCGGAGGGGTTGTAGAGACCCAGTACTTC. Full variable domain (rest looked up from reference TRBV5-4 and TRBJ2-5): ETGVTQSPTHLIKTRGQQVTLRCSSQSGHNTVSWYQQALGQGPQFIFQYYREEENGRGNFPPRFSGLQFPNYSSELNVNALELDDSALYLCASSGGVVETQYFGPGTRLLVL.

This clone was counted once. The rearrangement links TRBV6-2 or TRBV6-3 to TRBJ1-1, with a weak D call TRBD1 (6 bases). V was shortened by 6 bases and J by 1 base, with 9 bases between the two germline ends. This CDR3 has 13 amino acids. Per the germline V gene, CDR1 is MNHEY and CDR2 is SVGEGT. The CDR3 coding sequence is TGTGCCAGCAGCCTACAGGGGAACACTGAAGCTTTCTTT. Translated: CASSLQGNTEAFF.

J is TRBJ1-6 and V is TRBV13, with 7 bases fitting TRBD1. V shed 1 base and J 10 bases; nucleotides not matched to a gene: 10. From germline, CDR1 is PRHDT and CDR2 FYEKMQ (reference sequence). The CDR3 loop spans 16 amino acids. This CDR3 reads CASSLVAQGVGSPLHF. In nucleotides, the CDR3 is TGTGCCAGCAGCTTAGTCGCTCAGGGGGTCGGATCACCCCTCCACTTT.

V gene TRBV6-6 combines with J gene TRBJ2-7, with D perhaps matching TRBD2 (5 bases). In germline, CDR1 is MNHNY, CDR2 SVGAGI (reference sequence). The CDR3 consists of 15 residues. V was shortened by 6 bases and J by 1 base, with 16 bases between the two germline ends. CDR3 bases: TGTGCCAGCAGGACCACCCTGGGAGCATCCTACGAGCAGTACTTC. It translates to CASRTTLGASYEQYF.

The chain recombines TRBV18 with TRBJ1-2; possibly TRBD1 for D (5 bases). The ends were cut back, 6 bases at V and 4 bases at J, with 12 bases in the middle. There are 13 residues in the CDR3. Germline loops: CDR1 KGHSH, CDR2 LQKENI. This CDR3 is CASSPRGVYGYTF. CDR3 sequence (DNA): TGTGCCAGCTCCCCCCGGGGCGTCTATGGCTACACCTTC.

The rearrangement uses TRBV2 and TRBJ2-7, with TRBD1 matching 7 bases. Germline CDR1 and CDR2: SNHLY and FYNNEI. The CDR3 length is 13 residues. V trimming: 3 bases; J trimming: 4 bases; junction bases outside the gene matches: 3. CDR3 DNA sequence: TGTGCCAGCAGTGAGGACAGGCGATACGAGCAGTACTTC. Translating gives CASSEDRRYEQYF.

This chain links TRBV5-3 with TRBJ1-1; possibly TRBD1 for D (5 bases). TRBV5-3 is assigned to the ORF class and has an uncertain function. The CDR3 runs to 16 residues. V lost 2 bases, J lost 0 bases, and 14 bases lay in between. CDR3 DNA sequence: TGTGCCAGAAGCTTTCCCCTCAGGGCGATGAACACTGAAGCTTTCTTT. Encoded protein: CARSFPLRAMNTEAFF.